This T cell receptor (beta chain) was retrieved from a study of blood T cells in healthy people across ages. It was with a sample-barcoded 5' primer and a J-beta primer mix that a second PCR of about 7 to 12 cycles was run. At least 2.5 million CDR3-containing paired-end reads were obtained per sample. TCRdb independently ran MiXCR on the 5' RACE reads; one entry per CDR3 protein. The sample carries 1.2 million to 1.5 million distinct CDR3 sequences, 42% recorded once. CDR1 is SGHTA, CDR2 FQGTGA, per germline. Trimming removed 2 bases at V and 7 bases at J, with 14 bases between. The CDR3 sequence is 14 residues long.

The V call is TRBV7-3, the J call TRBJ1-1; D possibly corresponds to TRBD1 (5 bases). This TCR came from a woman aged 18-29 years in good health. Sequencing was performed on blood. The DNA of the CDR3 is TGTGCCAGCAGCTTACGCCGGGGGTGGGGTGAAGCTTTCTTT. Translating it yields CASSLRRGWGEAFF.